This entry concerns a single TCR beta chain. Libraries were prepared by immunoSEQ multiplex PCR; TCRdb keeps only in-frame clonotypes and omits some of them. The sample shows a few hundred thousand clones, about 90% of them seen only once. This specimen belongs to a study of blood T cell repertoires in COVID-19. Study context: Acute and convalescent COVID-19 specimens originated in the United States, Italy and Spain.

Germline CDR1 SQVTM, CDR2 ANQGSEA. The CDR3 contains 18 residues. Trimming took 6 bases from V and 4 from J; bases not matched to a gene: 22. Clinical history reported by participants formed the basis on which cohorts were assigned. Recovered participants had two consecutive negative NP/OP PCR tests, healthcare professional clearance, or symptom resolution. The sample was PBMCs or T cells enriched from blood (not recorded which). This sequence originates from a woman between 25 and 40 years old who had recovered from COVID-19. The chain uses TRBV29-1 and TRBJ2-7; 9 bases are a match to TRBD2. This chain's CDR3 is CSVRRPPREGGLGYEQYF. The CDR3 DNA follows: TGCAGCGTCCGCCGTCCCCCGCGGGAGGGAGGATTGGGTTACGAGCAGTACTTC.